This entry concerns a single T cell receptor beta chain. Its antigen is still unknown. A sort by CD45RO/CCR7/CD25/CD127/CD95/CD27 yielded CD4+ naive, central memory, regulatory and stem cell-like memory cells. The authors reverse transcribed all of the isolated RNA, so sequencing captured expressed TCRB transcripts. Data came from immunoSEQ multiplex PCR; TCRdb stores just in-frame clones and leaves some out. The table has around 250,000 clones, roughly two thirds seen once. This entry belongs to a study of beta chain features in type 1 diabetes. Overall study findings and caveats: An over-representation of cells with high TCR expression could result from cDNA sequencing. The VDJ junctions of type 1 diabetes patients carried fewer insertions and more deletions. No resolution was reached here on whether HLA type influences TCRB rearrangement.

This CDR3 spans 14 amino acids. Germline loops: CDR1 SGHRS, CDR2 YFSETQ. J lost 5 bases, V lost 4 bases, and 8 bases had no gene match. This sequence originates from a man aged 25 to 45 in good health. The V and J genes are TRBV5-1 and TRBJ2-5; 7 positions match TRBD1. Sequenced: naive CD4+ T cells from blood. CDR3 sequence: CASSRGQEQETQYF. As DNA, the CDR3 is TGCGCCAGCAGCCGAGGACAGGAACAGGAGACCCAGTACTTC.